This note documents a single T cell receptor beta chain sequence. The sample comes from a study of blood T cell repertoires in COVID-19. Study summary: Sources were T cells, B-cell-depleted T cells, or PBMCs; the material itself was cDNA or gDNA.

Germline CDR1 and CDR2: MDHEN and SYDVKM. Trimming took 2 bases from V and 2 from J, leaving 10 bases between them. This CDR3 comprises 15 residues. Repertoires were generated with immunoSEQ multiplex PCR, while TCRdb's copy carries only in-frame clones and drops some. The sample contains tens of thousands of clones, 70% to 90% of which appear only once. Sequencing was done on a sample of peripheral blood. The TCR was taken from a woman in her sixties with acute or convalescent COVID-19. This sequence joins TRBV28 and TRBJ1-5; D might be TRBD1 (6 bases). The CDR3 coding sequence is TGTGCCAGCAGTTTAGAACACAGGGGCAATCAGCCCCAGCATTTT. Translation gives CASSLEHRGNQPQHF.